A few counts support the clone carrying this T cell receptor (beta chain). TCRdb called the RACE reads again in MiXCR, with one record for every CDR3 protein. The sample includes 90,000 to 140,000 distinct CDR3 sequences, less than 40% of them seen just once. This sample is part of a study of human T cells and chemical hapten exposure. The overall study: Once 0.01% DPC had been applied to the upper back by patch test, readings were taken at 6 days.

Germline values: CDR1 MNHEY, CDR2 SVGAGI. With V trimmed by 6 bases and J by 4 bases, 7 bases remained unmatched. The CDR3 covers 15 residues. Time point of the sample: patch test 3, about 24 weeks after DPC sensitization. Treatment in this sample: therapeutic diphenylcyclopropenone sensitization with weekly scalp DPC. The sequences come from whole blood, collected in connection with sensitization to the hapten diphenylcyclopropenone (DPC). The sequence was obtained from a man in his forties with alopecia areata. Some clones in this sample may be carry-over from other donors' samples. V is TRBV6-5 and J is TRBJ2-2; 8 bases map to TRBD1. The CDR3 coding sequence is TGTGCCAGCAGCATGGGACAGGCCCTCACCGGGGAGCTGTTTTTT. Protein: CASSMGQALTGELFF.